The 9 T cell receptor beta chains below come from one sample, sequenced in a study of cytomegalovirus exposure and HLA in healthy donors. 13 Jbeta primers and 60 Vbeta primers were used for the PCR. The table came from immunoSEQ multiplex PCR; TCRdb's copy has only in-frame clones and leaves some out. The sample includes about 160,000 clones, 80% of them seen just once. Specimen: PBMCs. All receptors come from a man between 18 and 35 years old in good health and CMV-seropositive.

This chain connects TRBV20-1 to TRBJ2-1; D is undetermined. The ends were cut back, 3 bases at V and 7 bases at J, with 4 bases in the middle. This CDR3 spans 10 amino acids. Looked up from germline, CDR1 is DFQATT and CDR2 is SNEGSKA (reference sequence). This CDR3 reads CSARLNEQFF. CDR3 DNA sequence: TGCAGTGCTAGGTTAAATGAGCAGTTCTTC.

The chain joins TRBV7-2 to TRBJ1-4; 7 bases map to TRBD1. Per germline, CDR1 SGHTA and CDR2 FQGNSA. V gave up 5 bases and J gave up 7 bases; unmatched junction bases: 7. The CDR3 is 14 amino acids. Here the CDR3 reads CASSPGQVPEKLFF. The CDR3 nucleotides are TGTGCCAGCAGCCCCGGACAGGTTCCTGAAAAACTGTTTTTT.

The chain uses TRBV5-4 and TRBJ2-3; D is possibly TRBD1 (5 bases). The ends were cut back, 4 bases at V and 1 base at J, with 16 bases in the middle. The germline gives CDR1 SGHNT, CDR2 YYREEE (reference sequence). CDR3 length: 16 residues. The CDR3 is CASSRTQGTGTDTQYF. CDR3 DNA sequence: TGTGCCAGCAGCCGAACTCAGGGTACTGGCACAGATACGCAGTATTTT.

The chain links TRBV5-1 to TRBJ1-1; 10 positions agree with TRBD1. This CDR3 contains 16 residues. CDR1 is SGHRS, CDR2 YFSETQ, per germline. With 4 bases clipped from V and 0 bases from J, the junction kept 6 bases outside the gene matches. CDR3 sequence reads: CASSDRDRGLNTEAFF. Written as DNA, the CDR3 is TGCGCCAGCAGCGATCGGGACAGGGGCCTGAACACTGAAGCTTTCTTT.

The chain combines TRBV5-1 with TRBJ2-3, with TRBD2 matching 11 bases. Germline V gene lookup returns CDR1 SGHRS and CDR2 YFSETQ. The V gene end was trimmed by 1 base and the J gene end by 5 bases; junction bases not matched to a gene: 3. The CDR3 has 15 residues. CDR3 residues: CASSLTSGGRDTQYF. The CDR3 bases are TGCGCCAGCAGCTTGACTAGCGGGGGTAGAGATACGCAGTATTTT. The variable domain in full, with the rest retrieved from reference TRBV5-1 and TRBJ2-3, is KAGVTQTPRYLIKTRGQQVTLSCSPISGHRSVSWYQQTPGQGLQFLFEYFSETQRNKGNFPGRFSGRQFSNSRSEMNVSTLELGDSALYLCASSLTSGGRDTQYFGPGTRLTVL.

This rearrangement joins TRBV12-5 to TRBJ2-1, with D perhaps TRBD2 (5 bases). Germline V gives CDR1 LGHNT, CDR2 FRNRAP. The V and J ends lost 6 bases and 10 bases respectively, with 16 bases between them. The CDR3 spans 13 residues. CDR3 in amino acids: CASGEDLGSEQFF. The CDR3 DNA sequence: TGTGCTAGTGGCGAAGACCTAGGGAGCGAGCAGTTCTTC.

This chain joins TRBV19 and TRBJ1-2, with TRBD1 as a possible D gene (6 bases). The CDR3 is 14 residues long. V was clipped by 3 bases and J by 8 bases, with 16 bases between them. Per the germline V gene, CDR1 is LNHDA and CDR2 is SQIVND (reference sequence). The CDR3: CASSIVAGARGYTF. CDR3 sequence (DNA): TGTGCCAGTAGTATCGTAGCGGGGGCGAGAGGCTACACCTTC.

The gene calls are TRBV9 and TRBJ2-3, with TRBD1 matching over 8 bases. The CDR3 has 16 residues. In germline, CDR1 is SGDLS, CDR2 YYNGEE. V was pared by 5 bases and J by 6 bases, with 14 bases of the junction left unmatched. The CDR3, as DNA: TGTGCCAGCAGTAAACAGGGGGATTGGATGGGGGATACGCAGTATTTT. Its translation: CASSKQGDWMGDTQYF.

This clone showed up just a few times. This rearrangement joins TRBV7-8 to TRBJ2-7; 7 positions agree with TRBD1. CDR1 is SGHVS and CDR2 is FQNEAQ in the germline V gene. J lost 2 bases, V lost 5 bases, and 9 bases had no gene match. CDR3 length equals 15 residues. The CDR3 DNA sequence: TGTGCCAGCAGCGCAGGGGGTGGGGGAACCTACGAGCAGTACTTC. It yields the protein CASSAGGGGTYEQYF.